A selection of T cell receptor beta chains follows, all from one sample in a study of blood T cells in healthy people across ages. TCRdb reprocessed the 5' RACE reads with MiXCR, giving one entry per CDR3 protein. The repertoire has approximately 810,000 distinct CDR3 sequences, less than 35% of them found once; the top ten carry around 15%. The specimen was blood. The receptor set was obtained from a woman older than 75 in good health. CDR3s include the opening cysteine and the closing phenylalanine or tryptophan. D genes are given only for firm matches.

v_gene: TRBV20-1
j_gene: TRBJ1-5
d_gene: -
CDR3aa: CSALNRRRSWNPPQHF

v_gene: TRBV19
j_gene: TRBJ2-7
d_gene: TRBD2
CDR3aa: CASSIVLAGSYEQYF

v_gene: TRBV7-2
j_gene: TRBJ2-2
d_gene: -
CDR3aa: CASSLAVSGVTGELFF

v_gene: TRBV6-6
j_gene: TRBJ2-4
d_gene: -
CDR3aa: CASTAKDIQYF

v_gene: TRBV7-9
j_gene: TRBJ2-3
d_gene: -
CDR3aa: CASSLVAPGADTQYF

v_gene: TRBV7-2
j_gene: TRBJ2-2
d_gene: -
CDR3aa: CASSLAATAANTGELFF

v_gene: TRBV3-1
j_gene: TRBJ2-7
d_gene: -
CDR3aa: CASSQGQRTYEQYF

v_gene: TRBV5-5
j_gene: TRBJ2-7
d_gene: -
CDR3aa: CASSLPTGVYEQYF

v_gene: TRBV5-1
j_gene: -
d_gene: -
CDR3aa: CASSGKLATQETQYF

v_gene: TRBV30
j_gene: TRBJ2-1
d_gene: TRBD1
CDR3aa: CAWRSGTGPYNEQFF

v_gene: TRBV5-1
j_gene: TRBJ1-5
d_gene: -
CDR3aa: CASSLEGTDQPQHF

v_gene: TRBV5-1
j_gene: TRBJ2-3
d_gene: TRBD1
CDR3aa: CASSPFGTGGTDTQYF

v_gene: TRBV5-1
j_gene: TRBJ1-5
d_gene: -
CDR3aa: CASSRGVGGNQPQHF

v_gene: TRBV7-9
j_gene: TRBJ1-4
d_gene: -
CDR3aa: CASRAGRGVTNEKLFF

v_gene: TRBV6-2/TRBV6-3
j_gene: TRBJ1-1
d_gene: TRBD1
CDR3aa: CASRRTGENTEAFF

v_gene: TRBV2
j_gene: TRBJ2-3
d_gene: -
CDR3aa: CASSEGGPMHRGYF

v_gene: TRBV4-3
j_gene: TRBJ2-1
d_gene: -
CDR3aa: CASSQGTSRGNEQFF

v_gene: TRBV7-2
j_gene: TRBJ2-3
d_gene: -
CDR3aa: CASSLAVVGSDTQYF

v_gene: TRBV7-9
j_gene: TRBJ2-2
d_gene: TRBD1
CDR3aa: CASSLAGGTGNTGELFF

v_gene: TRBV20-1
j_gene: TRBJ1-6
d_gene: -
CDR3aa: CSASGDSDSPLHF

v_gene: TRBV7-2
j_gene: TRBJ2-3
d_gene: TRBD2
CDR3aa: CASRPRLATFTDTQYF

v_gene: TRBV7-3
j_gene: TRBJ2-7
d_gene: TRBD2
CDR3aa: CASSFIAAGGRFGEQYF

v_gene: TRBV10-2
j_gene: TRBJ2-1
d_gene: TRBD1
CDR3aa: CASYGTGRNEQFF

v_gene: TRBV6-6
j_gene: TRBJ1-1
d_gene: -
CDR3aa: CASSLRTPGGTEAFF

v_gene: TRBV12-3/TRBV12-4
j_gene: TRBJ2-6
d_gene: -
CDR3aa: CASSGNFPGANVLTF

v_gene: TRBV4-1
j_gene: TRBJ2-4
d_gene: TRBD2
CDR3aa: CASSQGAVPGLAALAKNIQYF

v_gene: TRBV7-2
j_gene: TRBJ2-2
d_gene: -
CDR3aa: CASSLSQGGTGELFF

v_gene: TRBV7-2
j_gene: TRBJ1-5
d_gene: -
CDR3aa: CASSYYRNSNQPQHF

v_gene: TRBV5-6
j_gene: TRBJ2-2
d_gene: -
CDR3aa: CASRREVTTGELFF

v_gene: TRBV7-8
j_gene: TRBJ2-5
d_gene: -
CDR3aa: CASSRLGGSPRETQYF

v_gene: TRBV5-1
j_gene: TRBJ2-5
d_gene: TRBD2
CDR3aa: CASSLGSAGQETQYF